This TCR beta chain was identified in a study of blood T cells in healthy people across ages. A sample-barcoded 5' primer and a J-beta primer mix were used in a second PCR of roughly 6 to 11 cycles. Every molecule of cDNA carried a tag from a template-switch adaptor with 12 random nucleotides. TCRdb itself ran the 5' RACE reads through MiXCR, one entry per CDR3 protein. The sample consists of around 990,000 distinct CDR3 sequences, around 25% of them appearing once. Caucasian, healthy and from Russia, the donors were aged between 6 and 90. With 1 base clipped from V and 3 bases from J, the junction kept 3 bases outside the gene matches. The germline V gene encodes CDR1 SGHDN and CDR2 FVKESK. The CDR3 loop spans 15 amino acids. The same sample was also studied in work on T cells of mothers and their children. As reported in that work: Donors comprised three healthy Caucasian mothers plus their six children.

This sequence originates from a girl aged 2-10 years in good health. What was sequenced was blood. V and J are TRBV14 and TRBJ2-3; 8 bases map to TRBD1. The CDR3 protein is CASSQGQGFTDTQYF. The CDR3 DNA follows: TGTGCCAGCAGCCAAGGACAGGGGTTTACAGATACGCAGTATTTT.